The subject of this entry is one TCR beta chain. The antigen remains unidentified. V lost 0 bases and J 2 bases, leaving 9 bases between the germline ends. The CDR3 runs to 15 residues. Germline assignment: CDR1 SGHNT and CDR2 YYREEE (reference sequence). This sample is part of a study of shared clonotypes between healthy human individuals. Study-wide points: An anticipated effect of sequencing depth on clonotype sharing among donors was recognized. Across a few donors, naive CD4 shared around 5.4%, naive CD8 3.5% to 4%, memory CD4 roughly 2.3%, memory CD8 about 0.4%. Naive subsets generally exceeded memory subsets in estimated richness.

Donation came from healthy HIV-negative adults that had no recent acute infections or vaccinations. Sequencing was performed with immunoSEQ multiplex PCR; in TCRdb, only in-frame clones are kept and a portion is missing. Seen here are under 1,100,000 clones, around three quarters observed once, and the top ten hold 0.5% to 0.65%. This clonotype originated in a man between 18 and 29 years old in good health. Some clones in this sample may be carry-over from other donors' samples. V gene TRBV5-4 combines with J gene TRBJ2-1; no reliable D call. Sequencing was carried out using memory CD4+ T cells from PBMCs. Subset in this sample: CD45RA-negative fraction. CDR3 coding DNA: TGTGCCAGCAGCTTGGCCGCCCTAGCCTACAATGAGCAGTTCTTC. Translating it yields CASSLAALAYNEQFF.